This T cell receptor (beta chain) was profiled in a study of CD8+ T cells in alopecia areata. Study-wide context: Twice daily, treated patients received 5 to 10 mg of oral tofacitinib. The drug, tofacitinib, lasted 6 to 18 months, followed by 6 months off drug.

cDNA prepared by RNA extraction and subsequent reverse transcription served as the template for sequencing. Profiling relied on immunoSEQ multiplex PCR, and the TCRdb table lists in-frame clones only, not all of them. Of 180,000 or so clones listed, approximately 52% are singletons. General study results and limits: Although TCR sharing was seen in mice, sharing across patients was less clear, possibly for HLA-related reasons. In blood and scalp, many expanded lesional clones persisted during tofacitinib.

CDR1 SGHRS and CDR2 YFSETQ come from the germline V gene. The CDR3 runs 14 residues. V lost 7 bases and J lost 6, with 17 bases in between. About this clone: Antigen: not known.

Treatment described: oral pan-JAK inhibitor, 5-10 mg twice daily. Sample: CD4+ T cells sorted from blood, taken between weeks 55 and 65, from a patient treated with tofacitinib. This sequence joins TRBV5-1 and TRBJ2-1; TRBD2 might be the D (6 bases). The sequence came from a human donor with alopecia areata. Here the CDR3 DNA reads TGCGCCAGCTTCCCGGGACTTCTCACCAATGAGCAGTTCTTC. This codes for CASFPGLLTNEQFF.